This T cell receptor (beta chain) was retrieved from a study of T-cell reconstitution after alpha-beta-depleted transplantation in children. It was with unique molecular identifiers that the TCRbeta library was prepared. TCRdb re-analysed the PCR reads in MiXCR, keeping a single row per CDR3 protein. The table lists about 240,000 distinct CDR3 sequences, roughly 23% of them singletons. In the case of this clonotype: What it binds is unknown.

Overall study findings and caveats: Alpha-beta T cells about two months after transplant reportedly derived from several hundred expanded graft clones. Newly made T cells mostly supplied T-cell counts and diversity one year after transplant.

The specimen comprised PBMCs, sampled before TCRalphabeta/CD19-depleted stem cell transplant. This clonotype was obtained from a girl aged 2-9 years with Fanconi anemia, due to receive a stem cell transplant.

CDR3 in amino acids: CAICFRLSGTTEVYEQYF. In DNA, the CDR3 is TGTGCCATCTGCTTTCGGTTATCCGGGACTACCGAGGTTTACGAGCAGTACTTC. This chain connects TRBV2 to TRBJ2-7; the match to TRBD2 covers 7 bases. Trimming cost V 10 bases and J 4 bases; bases outside gene matches: 25. Germline V gene lookup returns CDR1 SNHLY and CDR2 FYNNEI. CDR3 size: 18 residues.